This T cell receptor beta chain is drawn from a study of technical replicates of blood from a few donors. Clones were read by immunoSEQ multiplex PCR, and TCRdb kept only the in-frame ones, dropping some. This repertoire shows about 80,000 clones, around 97% found once; its top ten account for 0.15% to 0.2%. The CDR3 sequence is 15 residues long. Sequencing was done on a sample of T cells isolated from PBMCs. The J gene is TRBJ2-3, the V gene TRBV21-1; the table's D call, TRBD2, was not checked against the DNA. TRBV21-1 is described as a pseudogene. The clonotype originates from a human donor in good health. The CDR3, as DNA: TGTGCCAGCAGCAATACGGCGGGGGGCACAGATACGCAGTATTTT. Its translation is CASSNTAGGTDTQYF.